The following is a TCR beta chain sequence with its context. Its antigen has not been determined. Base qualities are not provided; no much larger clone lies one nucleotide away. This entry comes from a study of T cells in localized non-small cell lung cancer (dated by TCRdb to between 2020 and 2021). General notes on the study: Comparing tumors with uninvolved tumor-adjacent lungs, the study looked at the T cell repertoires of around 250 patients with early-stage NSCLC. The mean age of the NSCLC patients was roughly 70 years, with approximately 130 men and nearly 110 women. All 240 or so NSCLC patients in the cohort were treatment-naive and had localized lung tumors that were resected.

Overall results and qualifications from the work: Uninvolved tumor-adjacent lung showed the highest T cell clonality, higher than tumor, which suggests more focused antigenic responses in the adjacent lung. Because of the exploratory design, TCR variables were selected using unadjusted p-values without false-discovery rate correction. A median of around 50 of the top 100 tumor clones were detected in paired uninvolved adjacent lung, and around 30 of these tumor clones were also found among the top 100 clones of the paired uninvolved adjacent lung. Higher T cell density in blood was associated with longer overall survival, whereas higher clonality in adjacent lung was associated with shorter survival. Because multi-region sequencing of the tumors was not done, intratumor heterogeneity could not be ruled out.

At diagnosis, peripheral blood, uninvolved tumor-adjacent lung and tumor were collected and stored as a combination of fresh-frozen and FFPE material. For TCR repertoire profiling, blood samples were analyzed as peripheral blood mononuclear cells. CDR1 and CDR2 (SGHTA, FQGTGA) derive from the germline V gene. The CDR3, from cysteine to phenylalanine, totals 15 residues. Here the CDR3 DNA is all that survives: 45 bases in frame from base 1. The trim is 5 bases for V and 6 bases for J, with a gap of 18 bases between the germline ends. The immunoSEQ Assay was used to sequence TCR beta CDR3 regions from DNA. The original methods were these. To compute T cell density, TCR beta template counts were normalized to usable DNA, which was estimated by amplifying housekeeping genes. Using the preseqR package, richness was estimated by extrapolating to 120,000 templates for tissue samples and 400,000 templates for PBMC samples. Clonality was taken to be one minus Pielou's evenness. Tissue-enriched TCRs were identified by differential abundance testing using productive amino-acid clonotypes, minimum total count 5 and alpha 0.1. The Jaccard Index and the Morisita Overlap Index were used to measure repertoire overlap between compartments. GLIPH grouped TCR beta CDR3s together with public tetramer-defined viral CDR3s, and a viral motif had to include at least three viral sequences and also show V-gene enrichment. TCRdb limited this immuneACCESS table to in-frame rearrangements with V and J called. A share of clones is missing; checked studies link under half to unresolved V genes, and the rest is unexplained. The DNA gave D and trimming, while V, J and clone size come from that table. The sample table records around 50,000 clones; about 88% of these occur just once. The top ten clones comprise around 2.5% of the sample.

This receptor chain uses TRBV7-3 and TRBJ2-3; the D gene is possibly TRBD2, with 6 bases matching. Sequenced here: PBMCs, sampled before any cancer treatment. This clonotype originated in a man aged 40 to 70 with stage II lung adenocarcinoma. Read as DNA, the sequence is TGTGCCAGCAGCCCCGGACTAAGACAGCCCGATACGCAGTATTTT. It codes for CASSPGLRQPDTQYF.